The clone carrying this T cell receptor beta chain showed up just a few times. Original handling: The authors estimated nucleated cell counts from reference gene primer amplification. The repertoire was sequenced with immunoSEQ multiplex PCR; TCRdb's copy has only in-frame clones and lacks some. The V and J calls and clone size are taken from that table; D and trimming were inferred from the DNA. Of over 140,000 clones in the sample, roughly 80% were seen once. These data are taken from a study of blood T cell repertoires in COVID-19. For the study at large: Some COVID-19 samples were acute and others convalescent; all came from the United States, Italy and Spain. The analysed material was cDNA or gDNA that came from T cells, B-cell-depleted T cells, or PBMCs.

CDR3 length equals 18 residues. Germline V CDR1 and CDR2: SEHNR, FQNEAQ (reference sequence). V gave up 5 bases and J gave up 5 bases; unmatched junction bases: 14. This receptor was identified in a woman aged 45-65 years with active or convalescent COVID-19. The chain uses TRBV7-9 and TRBJ2-2; 10 nucleotides line up with TRBD1. The sequencing sample was made of peripheral blood. CDR3 nucleotide sequence: TGTGCCAGCAGCCCACGCAATTCCGGGACAGGGGTTACCGGGGAGCTGTTTTTT. Translated: CASSPRNSGTGVTGELFF.